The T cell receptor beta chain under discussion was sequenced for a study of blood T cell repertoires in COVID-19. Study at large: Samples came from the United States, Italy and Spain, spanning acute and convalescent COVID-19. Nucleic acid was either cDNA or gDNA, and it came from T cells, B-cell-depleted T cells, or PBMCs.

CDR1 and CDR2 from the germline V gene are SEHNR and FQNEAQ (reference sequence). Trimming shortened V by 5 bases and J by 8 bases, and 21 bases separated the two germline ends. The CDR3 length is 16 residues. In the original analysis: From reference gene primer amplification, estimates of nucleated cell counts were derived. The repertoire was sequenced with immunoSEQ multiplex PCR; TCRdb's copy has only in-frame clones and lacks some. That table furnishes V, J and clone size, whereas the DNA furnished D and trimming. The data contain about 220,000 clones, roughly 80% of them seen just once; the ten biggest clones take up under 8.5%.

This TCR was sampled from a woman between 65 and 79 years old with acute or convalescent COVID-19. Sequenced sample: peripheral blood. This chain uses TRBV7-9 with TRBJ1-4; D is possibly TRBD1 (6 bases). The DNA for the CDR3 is TGTGCCAGCAGCCGACGAGCGACAGGACTGAGGGAAAAACTGTTTTTT. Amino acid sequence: CASSRRATGLREKLFF.